Following are 13 T cell receptor beta chains from one sample sequenced in a study of cytomegalovirus exposure and HLA in healthy donors. 13 Jbeta primers and 60 Vbeta primers were used for the PCR. Data came from immunoSEQ multiplex PCR; TCRdb stores just in-frame clones and leaves some out. Here the sample spans about 210,000 clones, more than 80% being singletons. Sequencing input: PBMCs. These receptors came from a man in his thirties or forties in good health and CMV-seronegative.

This chain connects TRBV19 to TRBJ1-5; 11 nucleotides align to TRBD1. Germline CDR1 reads LNHDA; CDR2 reads SQIVND (reference sequence). J was trimmed by 0 bases and V by 4 bases; bases with no gene match: 2. The CDR3 sequence is 16 residues long. The CDR3 spells CASSRTGGYSNQPQHF. The CDR3 nucleotides are TGTGCCAGTAGTAGGACAGGGGGCTATAGCAATCAGCCCCAGCATTTT.

CDR3 in amino acids: CASSEWAAGGPIGETQYF. The CDR3 DNA follows: TGTGCCAGCAGTGAATGGGCAGCGGGGGGTCCTATAGGGGAGACCCAGTACTTC. The chain recombines TRBV2 with TRBJ2-5; 9 nucleotides align to TRBD2. Germline V gene data show CDR1 as SNHLY and CDR2 as FYNNEI. V trimming: 2 bases; J trimming: 5 bases; junction bases outside the gene matches: 15. The CDR3 is made up of 18 amino acids.

The rearrangement uses TRBV7-9 and TRBJ2-7; D remains unclear. V was clipped by 3 bases and J by 2 bases, with 11 bases between them. The CDR3 covers 14 residues. Germline lookup yields CDR1 SEHNR and CDR2 FQNEAQ (reference sequence). CDR3 DNA sequence: TGTGCCAGCAGCTTTTCTGGCAGTGCCTACGAGCAGTACTTC. Protein sequence: CASSFSGSAYEQYF.

V gene TRBV7-9 combines with J gene TRBJ2-7, with a possible D match to TRBD2 (6 bases). The germline gives CDR1 SEHNR, CDR2 FQNEAQ (reference sequence). Trimming stripped 2 bases from V and 0 bases from J, with 20 bases between. The CDR3 runs 18 residues. DNA of the CDR3: TGTGCCAGCAGCTTACGAGGATCAGCGGGCCTTAGCTCCTACGAGCAGTACTTC. This codes for CASSLRGSAGLSSYEQYF.

V usage is TRBV28 and J usage is TRBJ2-7, with D uncertain. V dropped 2 bases and J dropped 7 bases, with 6 bases sitting between them. This CDR3 region has 11 residues. The germline gives CDR1 MDHEN, CDR2 SYDVKM. As DNA, the CDR3 is TGTGCCAGCAGTTTAGTGTATGAGCAGTACTTC. It yields the protein CASSLVYEQYF.

This clone appeared a single time. In DNA form, the CDR3 reads TGTGCCAGCAGCCCGAGTTTGGAAGAGACCCAGTACTTC. Its translation is CASSPSLEETQYF. This rearrangement joins TRBV7-8 to TRBJ2-5; the D is unclear. The CDR3 loop spans 13 amino acids. Per the germline V gene, CDR1 is SGHVS and CDR2 is FQNEAQ. The V end lost 5 bases, the J end lost 3 bases, and 10 bases lay between the germline ends.

The chain uses TRBV5-1 and TRBJ1-2, with 9 positions matching TRBD1. The CDR3 has 15 amino acids. Germline assignment: CDR1 SGHRS and CDR2 YFSETQ. V lost 4 bases to trimming and J lost 2 bases; unmatched junction nucleotides: 6. The CDR3 loop is CASSPGTGPNYGYTF. The CDR3 DNA is TGCGCCAGCAGCCCAGGGACAGGGCCAAACTATGGCTACACCTTC.

With respect to this clone: Other DNA sequences from this sample encode an identical CDR3 as well. The chain carries TRBV27 and TRBJ1-1; 9 nucleotides agree with TRBD1. Per the germline V gene, CDR1 is MNHEY and CDR2 is SMNVEV (reference sequence). The CDR3 is 14 amino acids. J gave up 2 bases and V 8 bases, and 6 bases lay outside the gene matches. The DNA of the CDR3 is TGTGCCAGCTCGCCACAGGGGGCCAACACTGAAGCTTTCTTT. It translates to CASSPQGANTEAFF.

This chain links TRBV7-9 with TRBJ1-1; 9 nucleotides align to TRBD1. Germline V gene data show CDR1 as SEHNR and CDR2 as FQNEAQ (reference sequence). The V segment lost 5 bases and the J segment 5 bases; nucleotides outside the gene matches: 9. This CDR3 is 15 amino acids long. CDR3 loop: CASSPPGTGQTEAFF. CDR3 in DNA: TGTGCCAGCAGCCCCCCCGGGACAGGGCAAACTGAAGCTTTCTTT.

The rearrangement uses TRBV5-1 and TRBJ1-1; TRBD1 matches at 8 bases. The CDR3 sequence is 12 residues long. Germline V gene data show CDR1 as SGHRS and CDR2 as YFSETQ. V dropped 4 bases and J dropped 5; count of bases not matched to a gene: 1. CDR3 sequence: CASSHRGTEAFF. The CDR3 nucleotides are TGCGCCAGCAGCCACAGGGGGACTGAAGCTTTCTTT.

This chain uses TRBV6-1 with TRBJ1-1; TRBD1 might be the D (6 bases). Deletions cut 6 bases from V and 5 bases from J, with 13 bases between. The CDR3 consists of 13 residues. Germline V gives CDR1 MNHNS, CDR2 SASEGT. CDR3 in DNA: TGTGCCAGCAGAACAGGGAGTAGAACTGAAGCTTTCTTT. Residues: CASRTGSRTEAFF.

V and J are TRBV28 and TRBJ2-7; D is perhaps TRBD1 (8 bases). Trimming took 8 bases from V and 3 from J, leaving 23 bases between them. The germline CDR1 and CDR2 sequences are MDHEN and SYDVKM. This CDR3 spans 16 amino acids. The DNA of the CDR3 is TGTGCCAGCGAGGGGAGGGACGGGACAGGCGGCTACGAGCAGTACTTC. This encodes CASEGRDGTGGYEQYF.

The CDR3 here is CATSPGTANYGYTF. In nucleotides, the CDR3 is TGTGCCACCTCTCCCGGGACAGCCAACTATGGCTACACCTTC. The chain employs TRBV6-1 and TRBJ1-2; 7 nucleotides agree with TRBD1. The CDR3 totals 14 residues. V shed 10 bases and J 2 bases; nucleotides not matched to a gene: 10. CDR1 is MNHNS and CDR2 is SASEGT in the germline V gene.